Listed here is a single T cell receptor beta chain. The entry originates in a study of ipilimumab plus nivolumab after autologous stem cell transplantation. Data came from immunoSEQ multiplex PCR; TCRdb stores just in-frame clones and leaves some out. The sample has around 13,000 clones, 55% to 85% seen once. The sample consisted of PBMCs, taken in a trial of ipilimumab plus nivolumab as post-transplant consolidation. This TCR derives from a male donor with diffuse large B-cell lymphoma.

The CDR3 sequence is CASRARQGKNTEAFF. In nucleotides, the CDR3 is TGTGCCAGCAGAGCCCGACAGGGAAAAAACACTGAAGCTTTCTTT. The chain is built from TRBV6-5 and TRBJ1-1; 7 nucleotides align to TRBD1. Germline lookup yields CDR1 MNHEY and CDR2 SVGAGI. The CDR3 runs 15 residues. Trimming took 6 bases from V and 2 from J; bases not matched to a gene: 9.